The 19 T cell receptor beta chains presented below share a single source sample, sequenced in a study of OX40 agonist ivuxolimab in advanced cancers. The table came from immunoSEQ multiplex PCR; TCRdb's copy has only in-frame clones and leaves some out. The data show roughly 60,000 clones, with over 90% seen just once and 25% held by the top ten. Sequencing was performed on CD4+ or CD8+ T cells sorted from blood, taken in a trial of the OX40 agonist ivuxolimab. Every receptor here comes from an adult with an advanced solid tumor such as melanoma, head and neck, liver or kidney cancer.

The chain employs TRBV27 and TRBJ2-7; D gene unclear. The ends were cut back, 1 base at V and 4 bases at J, with 5 bases in the middle. The germline CDR1 and CDR2 sequences are MNHEY and SMNVEV (reference sequence). The CDR3 is 12 residues long. The CDR3 sequence: CASSLYGYEQYF. Written as DNA, the CDR3 is TGTGCCAGCAGTTTATACGGATACGAGCAGTACTTC.

The chain is built from TRBV6-4 and TRBJ2-3; TRBD2 matches at 11 bases. V was clipped by 3 bases and J by 5 bases; unmatched bases: 4. This CDR3 region has 15 residues. CDR1 and CDR2 from the germline V gene are MRHNA and SNTAGT. The DNA of the CDR3 is TGTGCCAGCAGTGAAGAGACTAGCGGGATAGATACGCAGTATTTT. Its translation is CASSEETSGIDTQYF.

This chain joins TRBV28 and TRBJ2-1; weak D call: TRBD1 (6 bases). V was shortened by 2 bases and J by 4 bases, with 18 bases between the two germline ends. The V gene's germline CDR1 is MDHEN and CDR2 SYDVKM. The CDR3 spans 17 residues. The CDR3 protein is CASSLRGQTALYNEQFF. The CDR3 coding sequence is TGTGCCAGCAGTTTACGCGGACAGACGGCCCTGTACAATGAGCAGTTCTTC.

The J gene is TRBJ2-7, the V gene TRBV6-1; 11 nucleotides match TRBD2. J gave up 5 bases and V 6 bases, and 9 bases lay outside the gene matches. The germline gives CDR1 MNHNS, CDR2 SASEGT. The CDR3 extends over 15 amino acids. The CDR3 spells CASRILAGGHDEQYF. Written as DNA, the CDR3 is TGTGCCAGCAGGATCTTAGCGGGAGGGCACGACGAGCAGTACTTC.

This chain links TRBV6-5 with TRBJ2-7; the D is unclear. V was trimmed by 6 bases and J by 4 bases, leaving 7 bases between them. Per the germline V gene, CDR1 is MNHEY and CDR2 is SVGAGI. The CDR3 runs to 11 residues. In DNA, the CDR3 is TGTGCCAGCAGGGCCGGTTACGAGCAGTACTTC. It is translated as CASRAGYEQYF.

The genes are TRBV6-1 and TRBJ1-1; D unresolved. Germline CDR1 MNHNS, CDR2 SASEGT. The germline V and J ends were trimmed by 8 bases and 0 bases, with 10 bases remaining between them. This CDR3 contains 13 residues. CDR3 coding DNA: TGTGCCAGCGCAGGACCGATGAACACTGAAGCTTTCTTT. Amino acids: CASAGPMNTEAFF.

The gene calls are TRBV7-3 and TRBJ1-2; D remains unclear. The germline gives CDR1 SGHTA, CDR2 FQGTGA. This CDR3 has 14 amino acids. V dropped 1 base and J dropped 3 bases, with 9 bases sitting between them. The CDR3 sequence is CASSLKVAHYGYTF. Here the CDR3 DNA reads TGTGCCAGCAGCTTAAAGGTAGCTCACTATGGCTACACCTTC.

J is TRBJ1-2 and V is TRBV28; 10 bases are shared with TRBD1. The CDR3 spans 13 residues. Trimming at V came to 4 bases and at J to 4 bases, leaving 0 bases not matched to a gene. Per germline, CDR1 MDHEN and CDR2 SYDVKM. CDR3 loop: CASSWDRGYGYTF. In nucleotides, the CDR3 is TGTGCCAGCAGTTGGGACAGGGGCTATGGCTACACCTTC.

The chain recombines TRBV21-1 with TRBJ2-1; the table's D call TRBD2 went unverified against the DNA. TRBV21-1 is noted as a pseudogene. This CDR3 has 17 residues. Here the CDR3 DNA reads TGTGCCAGCAGCAAAGCGGGGGGAGCGGGAGCTGACGATGAGCAGTTCTTC. Protein product: CASSKAGGAGADDEQFF.

CDR3 protein: CASSLGGSLETQYF. The CDR3 bases are TGTGCCAGCAGCTTAGGGGGGTCGTTGGAGACCCAGTACTTC. The chain uses TRBV7-2 and TRBJ2-5, with D possibly being TRBD1 or TRBD2 (5 bases each). The CDR3 runs 14 residues. V was shortened by 1 base and J by 5 bases, with 11 bases between the two germline ends. The germline CDR1 and CDR2 sequences are SGHTA and FQGNSA.

The chain links TRBV4-3 to TRBJ2-7; D possibly corresponds to TRBD2 (6 bases). V lost 1 base, J lost 5 bases, and 9 bases lay in between. The CDR3 loop spans 13 amino acids. Per germline, CDR1 LGHNA and CDR2 YSLEER. Here the CDR3 reads CASSQVLADEQYF. CDR3 coding DNA: TGCGCCAGCAGCCAAGTTTTAGCGGACGAGCAGTACTTC.

The chain combines TRBV19 with TRBJ2-1, with D tentatively TRBD2 (6 bases). Germline CDR1 LNHDA, CDR2 SQIVND (reference sequence). Deletions cut 2 bases from V and 8 bases from J, with 10 bases between. CDR3 length: 13 amino acids. CDR3 nucleotide sequence: TGTGCCAGTAGTATAAAGGCGGGGTATGAGCAGTTCTTC. Translating it yields CASSIKAGYEQFF. Supplemented by reference TRBV19 and TRBJ2-1, the full variable domain reads DGGITQSPKYLFRKEGQNVTLSCEQNLNHDAMYWYRQDPGQGLRLIYYSQIVNDFQKGDIAEGYSVSREKKESFPLTVTSAQKNPTAFYLCASSIKAGYEQFFGPGTRLTVL.

The V gene is TRBV18, the J gene TRBJ1-4; 7 bases are a match to TRBD1. The length of the CDR3 is 14 residues. Germline CDR1 reads KGHSH; CDR2 reads LQKENI. Trimming cost V 1 base and J 5 bases; bases outside gene matches: 1. The CDR3 DNA follows: TGTGCCAGCTCACCACGGGACAGAAATGAAAAACTGTTTTTT. It encodes CASSPRDRNEKLFF.

The V gene is TRBV27, the J gene TRBJ2-7; 9 positions agree with TRBD2. Trimming at V came to 3 bases and at J to 5 bases, leaving 2 bases not matched to a gene. This CDR3 contains 13 residues. The germline V gene encodes CDR1 MNHEY and CDR2 SMNVEV (reference sequence). The CDR3 sequence: CASSFPSGNEQYF. The CDR3 region has the DNA TGTGCCAGCAGTTTCCCTAGCGGGAACGAGCAGTACTTC.

The rearrangement links TRBV4-1 to TRBJ1-5, with D unresolved. Trimming removed 0 bases from V and 2 bases from J, with 5 bases in between. The CDR3 spans 14 residues. Germline loops: CDR1 MGHRA, CDR2 YSYEKL. This CDR3 reads CASSQEMGNQPQHF. CDR3 in DNA: TGCGCCAGCAGCCAAGAAATGGGCAATCAGCCCCAGCATTTT.

The chain carries TRBV4-3 and TRBJ1-1, with 11 bases that match TRBD1. Germline V gene lookup returns CDR1 LGHNA and CDR2 YSLEER. J was trimmed by 4 bases and V by 1 base; bases with no gene match: 5. This CDR3 is 16 amino acids long. DNA for the CDR3: TGCGCCAGCAGCCAAGTATCCGGGACAGGGGGCACTGAAGCTTTCTTT. Translation gives CASSQVSGTGGTEAFF.

CDR3 sequence: CASSLGQGEVYEQYF. The CDR3 bases are TGTGCCAGCAGTTTGGGGCAGGGAGAAGTCTACGAGCAGTACTTC. The chain recombines TRBV27 with TRBJ2-7; D may be TRBD1 or TRBD2 (5 bases each). Germline V gene sequence: CDR1 MNHEY, CDR2 SMNVEV (reference sequence). The CDR3 totals 15 residues. Trimming removed 3 bases at V and 3 bases at J, with 15 bases between.

This clone was observed a few times. The CDR3: CSAVSGNWNEQFF. The CDR3 coding sequence is TGCAGCGCTGTTAGCGGGAATTGGAATGAGCAGTTCTTC. The rearrangement joins TRBV29-1 to TRBJ2-1, with TRBD2 identical over 8 bases. The ends lost 7 bases at V and 7 bases at J; junction bases unmatched: 9. This CDR3 has 13 amino acids. Germline V gene data show CDR1 as SQVTM and CDR2 as ANQGSEA.

The chain is built from TRBV4-1 and TRBJ2-7; 12 positions match TRBD2. The CDR3 is 14 amino acids. Losses at the gene ends were 5 bases for V and 4 bases for J; bases not matched to a gene: 3. Germline values: CDR1 MGHRA, CDR2 YSYEKL. CDR3 loop: CASSSLAGGYEQYF. CDR3 nucleotide sequence: TGCGCCAGCAGCTCACTAGCGGGAGGTTACGAGCAGTACTTC.